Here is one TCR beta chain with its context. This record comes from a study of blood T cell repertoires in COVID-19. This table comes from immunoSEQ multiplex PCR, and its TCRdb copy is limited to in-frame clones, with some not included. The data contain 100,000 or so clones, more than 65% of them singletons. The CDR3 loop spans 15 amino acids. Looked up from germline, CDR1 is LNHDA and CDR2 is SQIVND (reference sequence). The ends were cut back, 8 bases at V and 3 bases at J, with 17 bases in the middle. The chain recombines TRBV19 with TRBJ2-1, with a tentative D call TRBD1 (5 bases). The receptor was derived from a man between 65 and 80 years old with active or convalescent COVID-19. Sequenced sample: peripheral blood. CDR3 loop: CASGMGQINYNEQFF. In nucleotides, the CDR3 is TGTGCCAGTGGGATGGGGCAGATAAACTACAATGAGCAGTTCTTC.